The 17 T cell receptor beta chains presented below share a single source sample, sequenced in a study of blood T cell repertoires in COVID-19. The protocol was immunoSEQ multiplex PCR, while the TCRdb copy is restricted to in-frame clones and leaves out a portion. The sample contains 140,000 to 150,000 clones, 65% to 80% of which appear only once. Sequencing input: peripheral blood. These receptors were obtained from a man aged 45-60 years with acute or convalescent COVID-19.

The chain carries TRBV5-6 and TRBJ1-2, with 9 nucleotides matching TRBD1. The V gene end was trimmed by 4 bases and the J gene end by 0 bases; junction bases not matched to a gene: 10. CDR1 is SGHDT and CDR2 is YYEEEE in the germline V gene. The CDR3 has 17 amino acids. CDR3 sequence: CASSAGTGKGANYGYTF. DNA of the CDR3: TGTGCCAGCAGCGCAGGGACAGGGAAAGGGGCTAACTATGGCTACACCTTC.

This clone has only a few counts. The chain joins TRBV6-5 to TRBJ2-1; tentative D call: TRBD2 (5 bases). The length of the CDR3 is 14 residues. Between the trimmed V and J ends, which lost 8 bases and 0 bases, there was a span of 11 bases. Germline assignment: CDR1 MNHEY and CDR2 SVGAGI. CDR3 loop: CASETGSSYNEQFF. In DNA form, the CDR3 reads TGTGCCAGCGAAACTGGGAGCTCCTACAATGAGCAGTTCTTC.

V and J are TRBV2 and TRBJ2-5; D not certain. Germline CDR1 SNHLY, CDR2 FYNNEI. Trimming stripped 2 bases from V and 4 bases from J, with 2 bases between. The CDR3 totals 11 residues. CDR3 amino acids: CASSERETQYF. The CDR3 DNA is TGTGCCAGCAGTGAACGAGAGACCCAGTACTTC. Based on the CDR3 plus reference TRBV2 and TRBJ2-5, the full variable domain is EPEVTQTPSHQVTQMGQEVILRCVPISNHLYFYWYRQILGQKVEFLVSFYNNEISEKSEIFDDQFSVERPDGSNFTLKIRSTKLEDSAMYFCASSERETQYFGPGTRLLVL.

The gene calls are TRBV5-4 and TRBJ1-2, with a weak D call TRBD1 (5 bases). This CDR3 comprises 13 residues. With 4 bases removed from V and 4 bases from J, the gap between germline ends came to 11 bases. Germline V gives CDR1 SGHNT, CDR2 YYREEE (reference sequence). Here the CDR3 DNA reads TGTGCCAGCAGCAATGACAGAGTCTATGGCTACACCTTC. It specifies CASSNDRVYGYTF.

V gene TRBV9 combines with J gene TRBJ2-6; 11 bases are a match to TRBD1. V was pared by 4 bases and J by 0 bases, with 12 bases of the junction left unmatched. Germline CDR1 and CDR2: SGDLS and YYNGEE. This CDR3 is 20 amino acids long. CDR3 loop: CASSLRTGGFLPSGANVLTF. The CDR3 DNA is TGTGCCAGCAGCTTAAGGACAGGGGGCTTTCTACCCTCTGGGGCCAACGTCCTGACTTTC.

This rearrangement joins TRBV7-2 to TRBJ1-1; D unresolved. Germline V gives CDR1 SGHTA, CDR2 FQGNSA. This CDR3 comprises 14 residues. V was trimmed by 2 bases and J by 12 bases, leaving 19 bases between them. CDR3 nucleotides: TGTGCCAGCAGCTTAAAGTTTGACGGACTGAAGACTTTCTTT. It encodes CASSLKFDGLKTFF. The full variable domain, completed using reference TRBV7-2 and TRBJ1-1, is GAGVSQSPSNKVTEKGKDVELRCDPISGHTALYWYRQSLGQGLEFLIYFQGNSAPDKSGLPSDRFSAERTGGSVSTLTIQRTQQEDSAVYLCASSLKFDGLKTFFGQGTRLTVV.

The chain carries TRBV10-2 and TRBJ1-1; 8 bases match TRBD1. Per the germline V gene, CDR1 is WSHSY and CDR2 is SAAADI. CDR3 length: 14 amino acids. The V gene end was trimmed by 7 bases and the J gene end by 5 bases; junction bases not matched to a gene: 9. The CDR3 DNA reads as TGCGCCAGCACGAAGGACAGGGTGGGGACTGAAGCTTTCTTT. It is translated as CASTKDRVGTEAFF.

The chain has TRBV10-2 and TRBJ1-6; 7 nucleotides match TRBD1. This CDR3 contains 15 residues. V lost 5 bases to trimming and J lost 7 bases; unmatched junction nucleotides: 8. CDR1 is WSHSY, CDR2 SAAADI, per germline. The CDR3 nucleotides read TGCGCCAGCAGTTCCGACAGGGCCGCAAATTCACCCCTCCACTTT. This translates into CASSSDRAANSPLHF.

V is TRBV5-5 and J is TRBJ2-6; no reliable D call. V was shortened by 5 bases and J by 4 bases, with 13 bases between the two germline ends. This CDR3 comprises 15 residues. CDR1 is SGHKS and CDR2 is YYEKEE in the germline V gene (reference sequence). CDR3 residues: CASRYKAEGANVLTF. The CDR3 DNA sequence: TGTGCCAGCAGGTACAAGGCGGAGGGGGCCAACGTCCTGACTTTC.

This clone came up a few times. The V and J genes are TRBV3-1 (or the pseudogene TRBV3-2) and TRBJ2-5, with 10 bases aligning to TRBD2. This CDR3 has 17 residues. The germline V gene encodes CDR1 LGHDT and CDR2 YNNKEL (reference sequence). The trim removed 5 bases at V and 1 base at J, leaving 10 bases unmatched. CDR3 sequence (DNA): TGTGCCAGCAGCTTTTATCTAACTAGCGGGGCCCAAGAGACCCAGTACTTC. Translating gives CASSFYLTSGAQETQYF.

This clone has just one count. CDR3 protein: CASSPNPLAGDTDTQYF. The CDR3 bases are TGTGCCAGCAGCCCAAACCCCCTAGCGGGAGACACAGATACGCAGTATTTT. This chain links TRBV7-6 with TRBJ2-3; 10 nucleotides match TRBD2. J gave up 2 bases and V 5 bases, and 10 bases lay outside the gene matches. CDR3 size: 17 residues. The germline V gene encodes CDR1 SGHVS and CDR2 FNYEAQ.

The rearrangement uses TRBV28 and TRBJ2-3; 10 bases map to TRBD2. The length of the CDR3 is 16 residues. In germline, CDR1 is MDHEN, CDR2 SYDVKM. V trimming: 5 bases; J trimming: 7 bases; junction bases outside the gene matches: 12. CDR3 bases: TGTGCCAGCAGTGCTCAACGAGCGGGGGGGTTACATACGCAGTATTTT. It is translated as CASSAQRAGGLHTQYF.

This chain joins TRBV28 and TRBJ2-7; 10 nucleotides align to TRBD2. Germline trimming cut 8 bases from V and 5 bases from J; bases unmatched to any gene: 12. Germline V gives CDR1 MDHEN, CDR2 SYDVKM. The CDR3 is made up of 15 amino acids. As DNA, the CDR3 is TGTGCCAGCCCCAACCGAGCGGGGGGGTGGGACGAGCAGTACGTC. This gives the protein CASPNRAGGWDEQYV.

The rearrangement links TRBV5-1 to TRBJ1-6; D possibly corresponds to TRBD1 (5 bases). V was clipped by 0 bases and J by 10 bases, with 8 bases between them. Germline loops: CDR1 SGHRS, CDR2 YFSETQ. The CDR3 runs to 13 residues. The DNA of the CDR3 is TGCGCCAGCAGCTTGGCAGGGTTGTCACCCCTCCACTTT. This gives the protein CASSLAGLSPLHF.

This clone occurred once. In DNA, the CDR3 is TGTGCCATCTGCGGCGCCGTGGACGAGCAGTACTTC. Residues: CAICGAVDEQYF. The V gene is TRBV10-3, the J gene TRBJ2-7; D not certain. V was shortened by 8 bases and J by 5 bases, with 13 bases between the two germline ends. The germline V gene has CDR1 ENHRY and CDR2 SYGVKD. This CDR3 has 12 residues.

This chain joins TRBV4-1 and TRBJ1-5, with TRBD1 identical over 7 bases. This CDR3 spans 15 amino acids. Germline V lookup: CDR1 MGHRA, CDR2 YSYEKL. V was pared by 4 bases and J by 5 bases, with 8 bases of the junction left unmatched. The CDR3 here is CASSRTEGADQPQHF. CDR3 in DNA: TGCGCCAGCAGCCGCACCGAGGGGGCGGATCAGCCCCAGCATTTT.

CDR3 sequence (DNA): TGTGCCAGCAGTGACTCTAGGACAGGGGCGGATACGCAGTATTTT. Translating gives CASSDSRTGADTQYF. V usage is TRBV6-4 and J usage is TRBJ2-3; 9 bases line up with TRBD1. Germline CDR1 reads MRHNA; CDR2 reads SNTAGT. J lost 6 bases, V lost 0 bases, and 4 bases had no gene match. The CDR3 runs 15 residues.